The clone carrying this T cell receptor (beta chain) was detected a few times. Its specificity is not known. The V end was cut by 2 bases, the J end by 0 bases, with 6 bases between. Germline V gives CDR1 MNHEY, CDR2 SVGAGI. The CDR3 sequence is 14 residues long. Using its own MiXCR run on the RT-PCR reads, TCRdb lists one record per CDR3 protein. The repertoire holds roughly 700,000 distinct CDR3 sequences, with more than 11% as singletons. The data are from a study of response to subunit inactivated influenza vaccine. Study-level points and caveats: Each seasonal influenza vaccination, the authors suggested, recruits few new T cells.

This receptor was identified in a man aged 50 to 59 who received an inactivated influenza vaccine. The genes are TRBV6-5 and TRBJ2-3; D unresolved. The sequenced sample was PBMCs from blood, obtained 14 days before vaccination. CDR3 nucleotide sequence: TGTGCCAGCAGTTACGGGCCTAGCACAGATACGCAGTATTTT. Translated, it gives CASSYGPSTDTQYF.